This T cell receptor (beta chain) was found in a study of cytomegalovirus exposure and HLA in healthy donors. Trimming removed 3 bases from V and 3 bases from J, with 9 bases in between. The V gene's germline CDR1 is MNHNS and CDR2 SASEGT. The CDR3 runs 13 residues. Primers included in the PCR were 60 Vbeta and 13 Jbeta primers. Using immunoSEQ multiplex PCR, the repertoire was profiled, and TCRdb retains in-frame clones only, with some absent. The sample consists of 99,000 or so clones, 78% of them appearing once. J is TRBJ2-7 and V is TRBV6-1; D remains unclear. The TCR originated in a man younger than 45 in good health and CMV-seronegative. Sequenced material: PBMCs. The CDR3 bases are TGTGCCAGCAGTGACAGGATTTACTACGAGCAGTACTTC. As protein: CASSDRIYYEQYF.